The 19 T cell receptor beta chains given below trace back to one sample, sequenced in a study of T cells in Graves' hyperthyroidism and ophthalmopathy. Regions amplified from RNA transcripts were the TCR beta CDR3 regions. When the TCR CDR3 underwent first-round RT-PCR, the HTBI primer set was used. TCRdb re-derived calls from the multiplex PCR reads in MiXCR, one entry per CDR3 protein. The profile shows 450,000 to 500,000 distinct CDR3 sequences, approximately 23% of them singletons. Source material: blood. These receptors all stem from a woman in her seventies with Graves' ophthalmopathy.

This clonotype occurred many times. The V call is TRBV2, the J call TRBJ1-5, with 7 bases lining up with TRBD1. Germline CDR1 SNHLY, CDR2 FYNNEI. The CDR3 has 13 residues. Trimming at V came to 7 bases and at J to 2 bases, leaving 2 bases not matched to a gene. CDR3 coding DNA: TGTGCCAGCAAGGGGGCCGGCAATCAGCCCCAGCATTTT. This codes for CASKGAGNQPQHF.

Written as DNA, the CDR3 is TGTGCCAGCAGTCGGGACTACCACTCCTACAATGAGCAGTTCTTC. Amino acids: CASSRDYHSYNEQFF. The rearrangement uses TRBV7-9 and TRBJ2-1; 7 bases are shared with TRBD2. J was trimmed by 0 bases and V by 6 bases; bases with no gene match: 5. This CDR3 comprises 15 residues. Germline V gene sequence: CDR1 SEHNR, CDR2 FQNEAQ (reference sequence).

In DNA, the CDR3 is TGTGCCAGCAGCCGAGACGGACTAGCACTCGACGAGCAGTACTTC. It codes for CASSRDGLALDEQYF. The V and J genes are TRBV7-8 and TRBJ2-7, with 8 bases that match TRBD2. Germline V gene data show CDR1 as SGHVS and CDR2 as FQNEAQ. CDR3 length equals 15 residues. With 5 bases clipped from V and 5 bases from J, the junction kept 11 bases outside the gene matches.

As to this clonotype: Possible read error: a much larger clone is one base away. V is TRBV28 and J is TRBJ1-1, with a weak D call TRBD1 (6 bases). CDR3 length: 14 residues. Germline V lookup: CDR1 MDHEN, CDR2 SYDVKM. The CDR3, as DNA: TGTGCCAGCAGTTTGGGACATCTAAGGACTGAAGCTTCCTTT. Translation: CASSLGHLRTEASF. Using reference TRBV28 and TRBJ1-1 for the parts outside the CDR3, the full variable domain is DVKVTQSSRYLVKRTGEKVFLECVQDMDHENMFWYRQDPGLGLRLIYFSYDVKMKEKGDIPEGYSVSREKKERFSLILESASTNQTSMYLCASSLGHLRTEASFGQGTRLTVV.

Ten or more counts support this clonotype. The V call is TRBV12-3 or TRBV12-4, the J call TRBJ1-2; no firm D call. This CDR3 spans 14 amino acids. Trimming took 6 bases from V and 0 from J, leaving 11 bases between them. CDR3 protein: CASSRGFSNYGYTF. The CDR3 nucleotides are TGTGCCAGCAGCAGAGGGTTTTCTAACTATGGCTACACCTTC.

This clonotype was detected many times. One end of the junction varies from germline; a read error may be responsible. This CDR3 is CASSLGRATNEKLFF. In nucleotides, the CDR3 is TGTGCCAGCAGCTTAGGCAGGGCAACTAATGAAAAACTGTTTTTT. The gene calls are TRBV5-1 and TRBJ1-4, with D tentatively TRBD1 (5 bases). Germline loops: CDR1 SGHRS, CDR2 YFSETQ. The CDR3 extends over 15 amino acids.

The V gene is TRBV24-1, the J gene TRBJ2-2, with 7 positions matching TRBD2. CDR3 length: 14 residues. CDR1 and CDR2 (germline): KGHDR, SFDVKD. V trimming: 8 bases; J trimming: 7 bases; junction bases outside the gene matches: 9. The CDR3 spells CATTGVGGGGELFF. The CDR3 coding sequence is TGTGCCACCACCGGGGTGGGGGGGGGCGGGGAGCTGTTTTTT.

Many counts were recorded for this clonotype. The chain carries TRBV12-5 and TRBJ1-5, with TRBD1 as a possible D gene (5 bases). Trimming stripped 6 bases from V and 8 bases from J, with 17 bases between. Germline assignment: CDR1 LGHNT and CDR2 FRNRAP. This CDR3 has 14 residues. The CDR3 protein is CASGSGHTVEPQHF. The DNA for the CDR3 is TGTGCTAGTGGCTCAGGACATACGGTTGAGCCCCAGCATTTT.

The sample holds many counts of this clonotype. The chain joins TRBV12-3 or TRBV12-4 to TRBJ2-7; D is undetermined. The CDR3 is 13 residues long. V lost 4 bases to trimming and J lost 2 bases, with 9 bases between them. CDR3 protein: CASSYVITYEQYF. The CDR3 nucleotides are TGTGCCAGCAGTTACGTGATCACCTACGAGCAGTACTTC.

This clonotype was found a few times. The V and J genes are TRBV6-1 and TRBJ1-2; D unclear. Germline values: CDR1 MNHNS, CDR2 SASEGT. This CDR3 comprises 13 residues. V gave up 6 bases and J gave up 4 bases, with 12 bases separating them. The CDR3 reads CASRELRVYGYTF. The CDR3 nucleotides read TGTGCCAGCAGAGAGCTGAGGGTCTATGGCTACACCTTC.

This clonotype was recorded a few times. The chain couples TRBV9 to TRBJ1-4; the D gene is possibly TRBD1 (5 bases). This CDR3 contains 15 residues. V lost 4 bases and J lost 5, with 15 bases in between. Per germline, CDR1 SGDLS and CDR2 YYNGEE. DNA for the CDR3: TGTGCCAGCAGCCCACGGGACGGAAGAAATGAAAAACTGTTTTTT. Its protein product is CASSPRDGRNEKLFF.

Ten or more counts support this clonotype. The rearrangement joins TRBV6-1 to TRBJ1-1; D unclear. Trimming took 6 bases from V and 1 from J, leaving 15 bases between them. The CDR3 sequence is 15 residues long. Germline loops: CDR1 MNHNS, CDR2 SASEGT. The CDR3 nucleotides are TGTGCCAGCAGCGGCGCCAGGCAGACGAACACTGAAGCTTTCTTT. This codes for CASSGARQTNTEAFF.

V and J are TRBV6-1 and TRBJ1-4; 7 bases match TRBD1. From germline, CDR1 is MNHNS and CDR2 SASEGT. Trimming took 4 bases from V and 0 from J; bases not matched to a gene: 2. The CDR3 length is 15 residues. The CDR3 DNA sequence: TGTGCCAGCAGTGTTACAGGGGCAACTAATGAAAAACTGTTTTTT. It encodes CASSVTGATNEKLFF.

This rearrangement joins TRBV5-1 to TRBJ2-2; maybe TRBD2 (5 bases). The CDR3 totals 15 residues. V gave up 0 bases and J gave up 6 bases, with 12 bases separating them. Germline CDR1 SGHRS, CDR2 YFSETQ. The CDR3 is CASSLEVSAAGELFF. CDR3 sequence (DNA): TGCGCCAGCAGCTTGGAAGTTAGCGCCGCCGGGGAGCTGTTTTTT.

CDR3 region: CASTRRQGLFF. The CDR3 coding sequence is TGTGCCAGCACTCGACGACAGGGACTGTTTTTT. V is TRBV2 and J is TRBJ1-4, with 7 bases identical to TRBD1. Germline V gene sequence: CDR1 SNHLY, CDR2 FYNNEI. Losses at the gene ends were 7 bases for V and 13 bases for J; bases not matched to a gene: 6. The CDR3 totals 11 residues.

This chain links TRBV18 with TRBJ1-2; 7 bases are a match to TRBD1. Germline CDR1 is KGHSH and CDR2 is LQKENI. The CDR3 loop spans 13 amino acids. Germline trimming cut 5 bases from V and 2 bases from J; bases unmatched to any gene: 2. CDR3 residues: CASSMGQNYGYTF. The DNA of the CDR3 is TGTGCCAGCTCAATGGGACAGAACTATGGCTACACCTTC.

This chain links TRBV3-1 with TRBJ1-6; D remains ambiguous. V lost 1 base to trimming and J lost 5 bases, with 6 bases between them. This CDR3 has 14 residues. Germline CDR1 reads LGHDT; CDR2 reads YNNKEL (reference sequence). CDR3 amino acids: CASSQVANNSPLHF. The CDR3 DNA is TGTGCCAGCAGCCAAGTAGCCAATAATTCACCCCTCCACTTT.

The chain uses TRBV10-2 and TRBJ2-2; TRBD1 might be the D (6 bases). The CDR3 loop spans 15 amino acids. V was pared by 6 bases and J by 4 bases, with 15 bases between. From germline, CDR1 is WSHSY and CDR2 SAAADI. CDR3 DNA sequence: TGCGCCAGCAGGATTAATGGGGGCATCACCGGGGAGCTGTTTTTT. Its translation is CASRINGGITGELFF.

This clonotype was counted many times. The V call is TRBV7-9, the J call TRBJ2-7; 10 bases are shared with TRBD1. J was trimmed by 4 bases and V by 3 bases; bases with no gene match: 6. This CDR3 contains 15 residues. The V gene's germline CDR1 is SEHNR and CDR2 FQNEAQ (reference sequence). CDR3 loop: CASSFPGQGMYEQYF. The DNA of the CDR3 is TGTGCCAGCAGCTTTCCGGGACAGGGGATGTACGAGCAGTACTTC.